This T cell receptor beta chain appears in the sequencing data of a study of T-cell reconstitution after alpha-beta-depleted transplantation in children. This clonotype was counted many times. Its antigen remains unidentified. Unique molecular identifiers were incorporated when the TCRbeta library was constructed. Each CDR3 protein gets one entry after TCRdb re-called the PCR reads with MiXCR. The sample holds roughly 500,000 distinct CDR3 sequences, about 10% seen once. V gave up 4 bases and J gave up 0 bases; unmatched junction bases: 17. Germline V gene data show CDR1 as SQVTM and CDR2 as ANQGSEA. CDR3 length: 19 amino acids. Study-wide results and caveats: By about two months after transplant, alpha-beta T cells reportedly arose from several hundred graft clones that had expanded. Some patients showed high day-60 TCRbeta diversity, which derived from surviving recipient T cells and thymic progenitors.

V is TRBV29-1 and J is TRBJ2-3; 9 positions agree with TRBD2. The sample was PBMCs, taken before TCRalphabeta/CD19-depleted stem cell transplant. The source is a child aged 2 to 15 with inherited bone marrow failure, due to receive a stem cell transplant. The CDR3 sequence is CSVGGLSTSGHYSTDTQYF. The CDR3 DNA follows: TGCAGCGTTGGAGGTCTTTCGACTAGCGGACATTATAGCACAGATACGCAGTATTTT.